The source of this TCR beta chain is a study of tumor-infiltrating lymphocytes in localized non-small cell lung cancer. Study-level information: Several tumor histologies, both smoking statuses, and some post-neoadjuvant chemotherapy samples were included. Study-level results: Immunotypes IM1 and IM2 had similar TCR-derived T-cell fractions. Tumors had more T cell infiltration than uninvolved lung, per TCRbeta sequencing and CD3 counts.

The length of the CDR3 is 14 residues. The germline V gene encodes CDR1 SEHNR and CDR2 FQNEAQ (reference sequence). The germline V and J ends were trimmed by 4 bases and 0 bases, with 7 bases remaining between them. To note about this clone: Its matching antigen is unknown.

Some clones are missing from TCRdb's copy, which holds only in-frame ones; the method was immunoSEQ multiplex PCR. The sample carries fewer than 20,000 clones, 65% to 85% recorded once. This receptor was taken from a human donor with non-small cell lung cancer. The chain recombines TRBV7-9 with TRBJ1-5; D not certain. Sample: uninvolved lung tissue not adjacent to the tumor. The CDR3 region is CASSSTGSNQPQHF. CDR3 in DNA: TGTGCCAGCAGCTCTACGGGTAGCAATCAGCCCCAGCATTTT.